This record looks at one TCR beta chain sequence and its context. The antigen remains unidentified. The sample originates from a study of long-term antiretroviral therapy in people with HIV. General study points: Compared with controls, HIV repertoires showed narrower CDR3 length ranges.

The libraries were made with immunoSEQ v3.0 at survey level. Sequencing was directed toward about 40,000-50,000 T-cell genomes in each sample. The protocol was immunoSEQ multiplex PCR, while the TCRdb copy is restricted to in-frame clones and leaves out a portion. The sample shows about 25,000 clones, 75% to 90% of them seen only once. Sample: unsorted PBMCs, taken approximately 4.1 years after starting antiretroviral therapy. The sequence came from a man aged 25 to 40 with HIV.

The CDR3 protein is CASKGGSQPQHF. DNA for the CDR3: TGTGCCAGTAAGGGGGGATCCCAGCCCCAGCATTTT. The J gene is TRBJ1-5, the V gene TRBV2; D may be TRBD1 (6 bases). Germline CDR1 SNHLY, CDR2 FYNNEI. The CDR3 runs 12 residues. Trimming removed 9 bases at V and 7 bases at J, with 13 bases between.